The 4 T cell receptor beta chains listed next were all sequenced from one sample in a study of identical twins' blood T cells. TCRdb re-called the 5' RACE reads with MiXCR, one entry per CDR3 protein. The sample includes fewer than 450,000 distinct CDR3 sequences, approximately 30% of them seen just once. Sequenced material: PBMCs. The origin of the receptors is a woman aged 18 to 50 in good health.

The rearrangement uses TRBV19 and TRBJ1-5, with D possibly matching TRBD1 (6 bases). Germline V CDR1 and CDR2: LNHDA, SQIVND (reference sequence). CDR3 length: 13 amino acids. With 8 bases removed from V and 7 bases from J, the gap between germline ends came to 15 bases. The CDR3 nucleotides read TGTGCCAGTCGGGAGCGAGGGGGACAGCCCCAGCATTTT. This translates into CASRERGGQPQHF. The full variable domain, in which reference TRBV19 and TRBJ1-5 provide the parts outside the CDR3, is DGGITQSPKYLFRKEGQNVTLSCEQNLNHDAMYWYRQDPGQGLRLIYYSQIVNDFQKGDIAEGYSVSREKKESFPLTVTSAQKNPTAFYLCASRERGGQPQHFGDGTRLSIL.

The CDR3 region has the DNA TGTGCCAGCAGCTCCGGGACCTCTGGGAGCAATCAGCCCCAGCATTTT. Residues: CASSSGTSGSNQPQHF. The V call is TRBV7-8, the J call TRBJ1-5, with D possibly being TRBD1 (5 bases). CDR1 is SGHVS, CDR2 FQNEAQ, per germline. This CDR3 has 16 residues. V lost 4 bases and J 1 base, leaving 14 bases between the germline ends. The complete variable domain, with remaining parts taken from reference TRBV7-8 and TRBJ1-5, reads GAGVSQSPRYKVAKRGQDVALRCDPISGHVSLFWYQQALGQGPEFLTYFQNEAQLDKSGLPSDRFFAERPEGSVSTLKIQRTQQEDSAVYLCASSSGTSGSNQPQHFGDGTRLSIL.

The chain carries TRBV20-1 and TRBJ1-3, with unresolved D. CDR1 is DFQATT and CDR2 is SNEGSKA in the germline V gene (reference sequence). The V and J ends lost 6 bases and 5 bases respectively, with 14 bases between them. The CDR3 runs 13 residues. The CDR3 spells CSAPSEARNTIYF. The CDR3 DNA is TGCAGTGCACCGTCCGAGGCCAGAAACACCATATATTTT.

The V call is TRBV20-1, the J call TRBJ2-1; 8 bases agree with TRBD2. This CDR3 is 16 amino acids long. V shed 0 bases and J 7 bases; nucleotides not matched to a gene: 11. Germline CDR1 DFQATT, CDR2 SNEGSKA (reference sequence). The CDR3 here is CSARDSLSGGINEQFF. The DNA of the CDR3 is TGCAGTGCTAGAGATTCCCTCAGCGGGGGAATTAATGAGCAGTTCTTC.